This T cell receptor (beta chain) was sequenced during a study of blood T cells in healthy people across ages. Germline V gene data show CDR1 as SEHNR and CDR2 as FQNEAQ (reference sequence). The CDR3 is 18 residues long. The junction had 6 bases not matched to a gene; V was cut back by 0 bases and J by 1 base. Findings and limits, study-wide: A greater number of naive CD4+ cells and higher diversity distinguished long-lived donors from aged donors.

At least ten counts were recorded for this clonotype. Its matching antigen is unknown. The donors, aged about 6 to 90, were healthy Caucasians from Russia. Around 10 milliliters of peripheral blood were drawn from each donor. Per sample, extraction of total RNA gave at least 5.5 micrograms in every case. The authors ran a second PCR of roughly 6 to 12 cycles using a sample-barcoded 5' primer and a J-beta primer mix. TCRdb ran MiXCR on the 5' RACE reads and lists one entry per CDR3 protein. The profile shows 550,000 to 750,000 distinct CDR3 sequences, approximately 21% of them singletons. The TCR originated in a man in his 70s in good health. This rearrangement joins TRBV7-9 to TRBJ2-7; TRBD2 matches at 13 bases. Sequencing was performed on blood. The CDR3 DNA is TGTGCCAGCAGCTTAGCGGGGACTAGCGGGATCCGATCCTACGAGCAGTACTTC. Protein sequence: CASSLAGTSGIRSYEQYF.